Included here is one TCR beta chain sequence, with context. This record comes from a study of CD8 T cells in Susac syndrome. Reverse transcription used about 0.5 to 1 ug RNA and random hexamers. It was immunoSEQ multiplex PCR that amplified TCR beta CDR3 across 54 Vbeta and 13 Jbeta. TCRdb re-called the immunoSEQ multiplex PCR reads through MiXCR, storing one row per CDR3 protein. The sample yields 200,000 to 250,000 distinct CDR3 sequences, roughly 95% seen once. CDR1 DFQATT and CDR2 SNEGSKA come from the germline V gene (reference sequence). The CDR3 length is 15 residues. V dropped 5 bases and J dropped 0 bases, with 11 bases sitting between them.

This TCR was sampled from a human donor with multiple sclerosis. The chain recombines TRBV20-1 with TRBJ2-6, with D perhaps matching TRBD1 or TRBD2 (5 bases each). Sequences were obtained from CD4+ T cells from PBMCs. The CDR3 sequence: CSAFPGGSGANVLTF. Here the CDR3 DNA reads TGCAGTGCTTTTCCTGGGGGCTCTGGGGCCAACGTCCTGACTTTC.